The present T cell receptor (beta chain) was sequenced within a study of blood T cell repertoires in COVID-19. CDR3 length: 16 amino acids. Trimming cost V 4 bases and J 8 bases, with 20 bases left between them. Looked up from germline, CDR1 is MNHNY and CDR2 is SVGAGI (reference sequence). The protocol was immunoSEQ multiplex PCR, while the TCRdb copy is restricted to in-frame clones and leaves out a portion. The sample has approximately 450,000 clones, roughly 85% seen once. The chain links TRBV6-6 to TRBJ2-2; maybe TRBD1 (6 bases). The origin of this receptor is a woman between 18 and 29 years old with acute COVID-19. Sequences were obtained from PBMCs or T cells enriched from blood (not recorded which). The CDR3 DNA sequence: TGTGCCAGCAGTTCCCTAGATAACAGGGAGATTGGGGAGCTGTTTTTT. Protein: CASSSLDNREIGELFF.